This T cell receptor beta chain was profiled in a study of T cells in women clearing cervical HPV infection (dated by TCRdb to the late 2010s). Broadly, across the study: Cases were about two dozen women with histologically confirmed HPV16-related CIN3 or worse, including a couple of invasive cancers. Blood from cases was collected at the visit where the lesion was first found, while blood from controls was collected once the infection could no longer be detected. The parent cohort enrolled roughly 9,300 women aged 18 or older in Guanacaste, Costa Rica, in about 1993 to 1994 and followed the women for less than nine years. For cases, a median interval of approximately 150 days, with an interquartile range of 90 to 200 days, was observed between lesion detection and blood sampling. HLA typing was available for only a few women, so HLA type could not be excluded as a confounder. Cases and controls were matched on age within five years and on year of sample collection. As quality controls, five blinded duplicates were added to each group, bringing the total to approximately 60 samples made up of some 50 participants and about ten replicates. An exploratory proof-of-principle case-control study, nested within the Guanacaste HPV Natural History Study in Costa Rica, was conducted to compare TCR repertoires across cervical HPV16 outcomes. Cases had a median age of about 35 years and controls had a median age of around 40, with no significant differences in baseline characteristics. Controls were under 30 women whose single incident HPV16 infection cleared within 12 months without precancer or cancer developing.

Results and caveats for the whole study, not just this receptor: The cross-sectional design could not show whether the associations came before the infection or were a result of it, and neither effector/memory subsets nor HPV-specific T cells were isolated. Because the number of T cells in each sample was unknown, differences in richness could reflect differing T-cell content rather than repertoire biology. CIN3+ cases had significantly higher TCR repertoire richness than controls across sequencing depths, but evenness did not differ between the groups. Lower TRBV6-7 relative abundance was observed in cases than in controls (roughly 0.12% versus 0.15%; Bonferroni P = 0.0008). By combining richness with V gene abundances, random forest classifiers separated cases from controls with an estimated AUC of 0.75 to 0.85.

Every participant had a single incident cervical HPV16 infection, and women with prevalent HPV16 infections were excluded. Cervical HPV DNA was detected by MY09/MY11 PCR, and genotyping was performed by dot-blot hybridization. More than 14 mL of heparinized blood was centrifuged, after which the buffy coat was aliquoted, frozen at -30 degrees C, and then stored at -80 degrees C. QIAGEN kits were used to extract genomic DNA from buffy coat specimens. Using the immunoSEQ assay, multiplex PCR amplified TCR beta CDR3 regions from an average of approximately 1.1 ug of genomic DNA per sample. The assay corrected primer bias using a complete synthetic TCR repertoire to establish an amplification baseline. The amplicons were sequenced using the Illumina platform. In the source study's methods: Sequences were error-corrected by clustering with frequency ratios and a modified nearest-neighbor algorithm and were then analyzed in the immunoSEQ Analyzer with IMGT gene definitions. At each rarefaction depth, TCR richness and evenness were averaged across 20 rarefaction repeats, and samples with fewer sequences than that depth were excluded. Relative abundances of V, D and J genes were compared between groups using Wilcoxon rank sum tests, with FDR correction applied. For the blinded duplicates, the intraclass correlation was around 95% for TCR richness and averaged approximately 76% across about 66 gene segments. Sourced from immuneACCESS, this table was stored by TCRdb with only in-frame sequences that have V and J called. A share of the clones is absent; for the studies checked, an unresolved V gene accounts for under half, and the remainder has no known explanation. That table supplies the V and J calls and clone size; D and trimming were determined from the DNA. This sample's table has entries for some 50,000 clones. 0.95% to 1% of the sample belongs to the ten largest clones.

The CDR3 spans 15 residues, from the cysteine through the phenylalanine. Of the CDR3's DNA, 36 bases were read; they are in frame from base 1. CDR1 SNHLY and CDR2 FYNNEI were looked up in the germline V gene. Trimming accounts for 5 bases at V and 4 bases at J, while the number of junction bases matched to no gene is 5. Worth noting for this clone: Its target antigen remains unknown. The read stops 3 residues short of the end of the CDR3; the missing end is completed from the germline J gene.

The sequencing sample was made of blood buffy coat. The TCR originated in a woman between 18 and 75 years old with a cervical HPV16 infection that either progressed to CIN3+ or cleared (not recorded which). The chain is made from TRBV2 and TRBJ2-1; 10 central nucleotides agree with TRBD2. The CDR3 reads CASSLTSGVYNEQFF. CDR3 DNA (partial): TGTGCCAGCAGTCTTACTAGCGGGGTTTACAATGAG.